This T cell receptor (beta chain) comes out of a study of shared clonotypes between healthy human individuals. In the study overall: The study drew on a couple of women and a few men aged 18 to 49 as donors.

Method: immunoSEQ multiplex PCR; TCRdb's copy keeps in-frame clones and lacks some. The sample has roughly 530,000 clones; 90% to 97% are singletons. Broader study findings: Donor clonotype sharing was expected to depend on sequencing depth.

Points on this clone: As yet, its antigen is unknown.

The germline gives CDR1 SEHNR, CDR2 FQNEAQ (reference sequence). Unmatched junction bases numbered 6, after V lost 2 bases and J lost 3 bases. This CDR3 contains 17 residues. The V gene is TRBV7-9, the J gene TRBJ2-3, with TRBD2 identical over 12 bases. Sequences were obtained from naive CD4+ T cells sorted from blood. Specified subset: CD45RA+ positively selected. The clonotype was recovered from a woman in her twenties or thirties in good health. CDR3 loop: CASSLSWTSGITDTQYF. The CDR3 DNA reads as TGTGCCAGCAGCTTATCTTGGACTAGCGGGATAACAGATACGCAGTATTTT.